Sequencing of this TCR beta chain was carried out in a study of CD4 T cell repertoires in COVID-19. Study-level information: After around ten days of IL-2 expansion, CFSE-low cells were relabeled and restimulated with other coronavirus spikes. Study-wide results and caveats: SARS-CoV and/or HKU1 spike cultures shared between 7 and 25% of SARS-CoV-2 clonotypes.

Libraries were prepared by immunoSEQ multiplex PCR; TCRdb keeps only in-frame clonotypes and omits some of them. The table has over 75,000 clones, under 90% seen once. About this clone: What it recognizes is unknown.

This CDR3 spans 16 amino acids. CDR1 is MNHNS, CDR2 SASEGT, per germline. Trimming at V came to 3 bases and at J to 5 bases, leaving 9 bases not matched to a gene. The receptor was derived from a human donor who had COVID-19. The specimen comprised CD4+ T cells from peripheral blood, sampled after recovery from COVID-19. The chain carries TRBV6-1 and TRBJ2-3, with TRBD2 matching over 9 bases. For the CDR3, the DNA is TGTGCCAGCAGTGATGGACTAGCGTTAAGGGGAGATACGCAGTATTTT. It is translated as CASSDGLALRGDTQYF.